These 11 T cell receptor beta chains were sequenced from one sample in a study of cytomegalovirus exposure and HLA in healthy donors. PCR primers comprised 60 Vbeta and 13 Jbeta primers. Using immunoSEQ multiplex PCR, the repertoire was profiled, and TCRdb retains in-frame clones only, with some absent. The top ten clones hold around 6.6% of a sample with approximately 150,000 clones, 75% to 85% of them seen once. Sequenced material: PBMCs. All receptors derive from a man in his fifties or sixties in good health and CMV-seropositive.

The chain is built from TRBV7-6 and TRBJ1-2; no reliable D call. V dropped 5 bases and J dropped 7 bases, with 17 bases sitting between them. CDR1 and CDR2 from the germline V gene are SGHVS and FNYEAQ. The CDR3 totals 14 residues. CDR3 amino acids: CASSRQSTGFGYTF. The CDR3 nucleotides are TGTGCCAGCAGCCGACAATCTACGGGGTTTGGCTACACCTTC.

The chain couples TRBV11-2 to TRBJ2-7; 9 nucleotides line up with TRBD1. Looked up from germline, CDR1 is SGHAT and CDR2 is FQNNGV. The CDR3 consists of 16 residues. Trimming took 1 base from V and 5 from J; bases not matched to a gene: 9. The CDR3 nucleotides read TGTGCCAGCAGCTTAGCGGGACAGGGTATGGGGAACGAGCAGTACTTC. Translated: CASSLAGQGMGNEQYF.

CDR3 protein: CASSSDRGRQETQYF. CDR3 bases: TGTGCCAGCAGTTCCGACAGGGGGCGGCAAGAGACCCAGTACTTC. The chain couples TRBV7-8 to TRBJ2-5; 10 bases agree with TRBD1. The length of the CDR3 is 15 residues. The V and J ends lost 6 bases and 2 bases, in that order; junction bases with no gene match: 6. Germline assignment: CDR1 SGHVS and CDR2 FQNEAQ.

This chain links TRBV15 with TRBJ2-3; TRBD2 matches 10 bases. Germline loops: CDR1 LNHNV, CDR2 YYDKDF (reference sequence). J gave up 0 bases and V 9 bases, and 9 bases lay outside the gene matches. The CDR3 is 16 amino acids. The CDR3 loop reads CATTPGLAHSTDTQYF. CDR3 nucleotide sequence: TGTGCCACTACCCCGGGACTAGCGCATAGCACAGATACGCAGTATTTT.

The sample holds one count of this clone. As DNA, the CDR3 is TGTGCCAGCAGTTACCCGGGACAGGGGGACCAGCCCCAGCATTTT. It encodes CASSYPGQGDQPQHF. The genes are TRBV6-5 and TRBJ1-5; 11 bases map to TRBD1. The CDR3 is made up of 15 amino acids. V dropped 2 bases and J dropped 7; count of bases not matched to a gene: 4. Germline lookup yields CDR1 MNHEY and CDR2 SVGAGI.

The V call is TRBV27, the J call TRBJ2-1; 11 bases fit TRBD2. V lost 7 bases to trimming and J lost 4 bases; unmatched junction nucleotides: 9. Germline lookup yields CDR1 MNHEY and CDR2 SMNVEV (reference sequence). The CDR3 totals 16 residues. CDR3 nucleotide sequence: TGTGCCAGCAATTCCTTTCTAGCGGGAGGATACAATGAGCAGTTCTTC. Translated, it gives CASNSFLAGGYNEQFF.

There are a few counts of this clone. The chain employs TRBV7-2 and TRBJ2-5; D might be TRBD1 (5 bases). Judging by the DNA end, TRBJ2-7 fits better; the J call may be wrong. This CDR3 comprises 14 residues. Germline V CDR1 and CDR2: SGHTA, FQGNSA. CDR3 loop: CASSLTRGSYEQYF. In nucleotides, the CDR3 is TGTGCCAGCAGCCTCACAAGGGGCTCCTACGAGCAGTACTTC.

CDR3 residues: CASSGLAGSYEQYF. The CDR3 DNA is TGTGCCAGCAGTGGACTAGCGGGGTCCTACGAGCAGTACTTC. The J gene is TRBJ2-7, the V gene TRBV2, with 11 nucleotides matching TRBD2. Germline trimming cut 4 bases from V and 1 base from J; bases unmatched to any gene: 0. The germline V gene has CDR1 SNHLY and CDR2 FYNNEI. The CDR3 is 14 amino acids.

Points on this clone: A read error may produce the germline difference seen at one junction end. The rearrangement links TRBV7-9 to TRBJ2-3; a possible D gene is TRBD2 (5 bases). Germline V gene sequence: CDR1 SEHNR, CDR2 FQNEAQ (reference sequence). The CDR3 length is 15 residues. The CDR3 nucleotides are TGTTCCAGCACCAGCTCCCAAGGGATAGCGTTGGGCCAGTATTTT. Protein: CSSTSSQGIALGQYF.

The chain employs TRBV11-2 and TRBJ1-2; possible D gene TRBD1, 5 bases. The germline V and J ends were trimmed by 5 bases and 0 bases, with 16 bases remaining between them. The CDR3 consists of 16 residues. CDR1 SGHAT and CDR2 FQNNGV come from the germline V gene. The CDR3 spells CASSLNGAGANYGYTF. The CDR3 DNA reads TGTGCCAGCAGCCTAAATGGCGCGGGGGCTAACTATGGCTACACCTTC.

CDR3 in amino acids: CASSQSLRLLNTEAFF. DNA for the CDR3: TGCGCCAGCAGTCAATCCTTGAGACTCCTGAACACTGAAGCTTTCTTT. V gene TRBV23-1 combines with J gene TRBJ1-1; no reliable D call. TRBV23-1 is identified as an open reading frame with a role that is uncertain. The CDR3 has 16 amino acids. V gave up 0 bases and J gave up 0 bases, with 11 bases separating them.